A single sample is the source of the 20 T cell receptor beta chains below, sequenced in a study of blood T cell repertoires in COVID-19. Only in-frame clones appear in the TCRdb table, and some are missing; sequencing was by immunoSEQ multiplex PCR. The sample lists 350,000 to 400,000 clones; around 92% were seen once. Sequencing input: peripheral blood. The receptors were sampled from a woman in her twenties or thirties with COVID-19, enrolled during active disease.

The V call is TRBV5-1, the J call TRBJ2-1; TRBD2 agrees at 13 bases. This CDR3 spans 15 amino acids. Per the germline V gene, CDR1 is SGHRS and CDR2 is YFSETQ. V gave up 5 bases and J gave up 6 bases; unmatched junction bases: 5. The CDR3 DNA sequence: TGCGCCAGCAGTGGACTAGCGGGAGAAGGCAATGAGCAGTTCTTC. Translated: CASSGLAGEGNEQFF.

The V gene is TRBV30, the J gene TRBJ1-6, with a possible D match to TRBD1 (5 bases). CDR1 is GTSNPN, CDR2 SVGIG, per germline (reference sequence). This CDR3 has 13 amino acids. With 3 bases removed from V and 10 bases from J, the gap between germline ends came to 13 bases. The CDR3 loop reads CAWRDTAQSPLHF. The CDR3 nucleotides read TGTGCCTGGAGGGACACCGCGCAATCACCCCTCCACTTT.

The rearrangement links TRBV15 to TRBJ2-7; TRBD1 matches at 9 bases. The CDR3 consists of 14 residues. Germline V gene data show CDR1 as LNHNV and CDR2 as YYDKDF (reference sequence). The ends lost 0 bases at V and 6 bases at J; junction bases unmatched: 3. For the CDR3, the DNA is TGTGCCACCAGCAGAGATCGACAGGGGGTCGAGCAGTACGTC. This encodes CATSRDRQGVEQYV.

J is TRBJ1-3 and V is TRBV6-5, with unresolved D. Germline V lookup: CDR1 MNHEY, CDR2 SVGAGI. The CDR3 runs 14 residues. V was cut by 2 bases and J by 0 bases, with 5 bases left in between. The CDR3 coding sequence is TGTGCCAGCAGTTACGCGGGCTCTGGAAACACCATATATTTT. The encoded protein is CASSYAGSGNTIYF.

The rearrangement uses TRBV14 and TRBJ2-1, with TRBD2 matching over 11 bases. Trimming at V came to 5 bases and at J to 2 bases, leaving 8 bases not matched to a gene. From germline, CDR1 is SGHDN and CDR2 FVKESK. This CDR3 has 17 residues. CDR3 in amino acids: CASSSRTSGLAYNEQFF. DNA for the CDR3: TGTGCCAGCAGCAGCAGGACTAGCGGGTTAGCCTACAATGAGCAGTTCTTC.

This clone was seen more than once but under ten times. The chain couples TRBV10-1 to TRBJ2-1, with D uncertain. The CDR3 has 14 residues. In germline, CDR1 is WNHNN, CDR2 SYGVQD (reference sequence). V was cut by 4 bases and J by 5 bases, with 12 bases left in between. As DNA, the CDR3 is TGCGCCAGCAGTGCTCGAGCGACCCACAATGAGCAGTTCTTC. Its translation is CASSARATHNEQFF.

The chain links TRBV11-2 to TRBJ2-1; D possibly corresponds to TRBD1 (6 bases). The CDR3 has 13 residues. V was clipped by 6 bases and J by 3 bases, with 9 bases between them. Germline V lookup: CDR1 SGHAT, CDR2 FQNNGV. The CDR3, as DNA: TGTGCCAGCAGACGGGACATCTACAATGAGCAGTTCTTC. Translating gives CASRRDIYNEQFF. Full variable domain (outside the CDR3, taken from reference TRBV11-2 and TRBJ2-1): EAGVAQSPRYKIIEKRQSVAFWCNPISGHATLYWYQQILGQGPKLLIQFQNNGVVDDSQLPKDRFSAERLKGVDSTLKIQPAKLEDSAVYLCASRRDIYNEQFFGPGTRLTVL.

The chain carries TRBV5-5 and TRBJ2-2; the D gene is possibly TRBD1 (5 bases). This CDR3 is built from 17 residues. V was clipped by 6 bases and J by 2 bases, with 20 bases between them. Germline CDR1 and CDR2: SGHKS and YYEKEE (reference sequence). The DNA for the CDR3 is TGTGCCAGCACCCTTGGGCAGGGATTATTTAACACCGGGGAGCTGTTTTTT. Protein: CASTLGQGLFNTGELFF.

Written as DNA, the CDR3 is TGTGCCAGCAGATCCCAGGGCACTGAAGCTTTCTTT. This codes for CASRSQGTEAFF. The rearrangement uses TRBV11-3 and TRBJ1-1, with D possibly TRBD1 on 5 matching bases. Trimming removed 6 bases at V and 4 bases at J, with 9 bases between. Germline-derived CDR1 and CDR2 are SGHNT and YENEEA. The CDR3 covers 12 residues.

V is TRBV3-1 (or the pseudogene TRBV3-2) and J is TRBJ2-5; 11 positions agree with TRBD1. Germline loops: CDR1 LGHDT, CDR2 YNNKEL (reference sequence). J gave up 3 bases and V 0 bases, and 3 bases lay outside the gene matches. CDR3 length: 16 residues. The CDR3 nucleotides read TGTGCCAGCAGCCAAGATCGGACAGGGGGCGAAGAGACCCAGTACTTC. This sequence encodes CASSQDRTGGEETQYF.

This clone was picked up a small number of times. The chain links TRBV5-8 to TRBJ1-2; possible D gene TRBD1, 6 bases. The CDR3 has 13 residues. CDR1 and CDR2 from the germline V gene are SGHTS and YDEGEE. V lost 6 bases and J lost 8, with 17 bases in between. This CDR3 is CASTDGAGDGYTF. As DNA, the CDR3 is TGTGCCAGCACCGACGGGGCAGGGGACGGCTACACCTTC.

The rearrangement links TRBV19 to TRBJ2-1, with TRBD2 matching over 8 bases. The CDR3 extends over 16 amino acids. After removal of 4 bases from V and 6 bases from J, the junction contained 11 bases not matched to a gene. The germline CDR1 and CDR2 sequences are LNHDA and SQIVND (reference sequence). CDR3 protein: CASSRMREVSFNEQFF. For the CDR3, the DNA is TGTGCCAGTAGTAGAATGCGGGAGGTCTCTTTCAATGAGCAGTTCTTC.

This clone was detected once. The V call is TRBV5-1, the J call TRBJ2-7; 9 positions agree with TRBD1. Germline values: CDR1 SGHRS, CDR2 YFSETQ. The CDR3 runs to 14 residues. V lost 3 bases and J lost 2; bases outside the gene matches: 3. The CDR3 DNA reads TGCGCCAGCAGCTGGGGGACAGGGCCCTACGAGCAGTACTTC. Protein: CASSWGTGPYEQYF.

CDR3 protein: CASSGELSYNSPLHF. The CDR3 DNA follows: TGTGCCAGCTCTGGAGAGTTATCCTATAATTCACCCCTCCACTTT. The chain recombines TRBV27 with TRBJ1-6; D is ambiguous. Trimming left V 8 bases short and J 1 base short, with 12 bases between. The CDR3 is 15 amino acids. Germline CDR1 and CDR2: MNHEY and SMNVEV (reference sequence).

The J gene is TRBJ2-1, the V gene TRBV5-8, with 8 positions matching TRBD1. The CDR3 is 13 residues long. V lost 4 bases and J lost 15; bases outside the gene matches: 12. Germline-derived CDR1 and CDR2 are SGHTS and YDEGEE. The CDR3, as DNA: TGTGCCAGCAGCCCGGAAATCGTGGACAGGGCGTTCTTC. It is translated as CASSPEIVDRAFF.

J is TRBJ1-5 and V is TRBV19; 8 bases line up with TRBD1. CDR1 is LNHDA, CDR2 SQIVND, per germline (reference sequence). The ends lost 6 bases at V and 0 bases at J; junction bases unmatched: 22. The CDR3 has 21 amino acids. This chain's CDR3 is CASSPLPGGQVGGYSNQPQHF. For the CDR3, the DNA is TGTGCCAGTAGCCCTTTACCAGGGGGACAGGTAGGGGGTTATAGCAATCAGCCCCAGCATTTT.

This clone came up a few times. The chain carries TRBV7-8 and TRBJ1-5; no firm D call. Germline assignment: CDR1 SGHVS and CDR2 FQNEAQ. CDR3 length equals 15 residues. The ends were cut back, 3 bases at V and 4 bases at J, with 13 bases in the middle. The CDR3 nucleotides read TGTGCCAGCAGCTTTCGGGTCAATGAGAATCAGCCCCAGCATTTT. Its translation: CASSFRVNENQPQHF.

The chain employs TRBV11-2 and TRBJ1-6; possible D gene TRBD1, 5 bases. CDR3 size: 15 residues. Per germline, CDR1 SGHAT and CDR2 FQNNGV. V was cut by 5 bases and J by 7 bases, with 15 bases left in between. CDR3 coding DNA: TGTGCCAGCAGCCGCGGGGGACGGGCGAATTCACCCCTCCACTTT. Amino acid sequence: CASSRGGRANSPLHF.

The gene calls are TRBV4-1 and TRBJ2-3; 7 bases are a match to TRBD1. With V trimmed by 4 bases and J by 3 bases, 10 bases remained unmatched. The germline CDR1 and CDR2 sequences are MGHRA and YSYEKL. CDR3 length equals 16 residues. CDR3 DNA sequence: TGCGCCAGCAGCCCCCGACTTGGCAGGGGGACAGATACGCAGTATTTT. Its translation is CASSPRLGRGTDTQYF.

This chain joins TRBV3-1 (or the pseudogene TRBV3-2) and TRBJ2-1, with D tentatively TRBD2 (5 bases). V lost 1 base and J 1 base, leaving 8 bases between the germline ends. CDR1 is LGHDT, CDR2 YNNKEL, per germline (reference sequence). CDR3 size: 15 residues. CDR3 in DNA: TGTGCCAGCAGCCAAGCCCCGGGGTCCTACAATGAGCAGTTCTTC. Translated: CASSQAPGSYNEQFF.